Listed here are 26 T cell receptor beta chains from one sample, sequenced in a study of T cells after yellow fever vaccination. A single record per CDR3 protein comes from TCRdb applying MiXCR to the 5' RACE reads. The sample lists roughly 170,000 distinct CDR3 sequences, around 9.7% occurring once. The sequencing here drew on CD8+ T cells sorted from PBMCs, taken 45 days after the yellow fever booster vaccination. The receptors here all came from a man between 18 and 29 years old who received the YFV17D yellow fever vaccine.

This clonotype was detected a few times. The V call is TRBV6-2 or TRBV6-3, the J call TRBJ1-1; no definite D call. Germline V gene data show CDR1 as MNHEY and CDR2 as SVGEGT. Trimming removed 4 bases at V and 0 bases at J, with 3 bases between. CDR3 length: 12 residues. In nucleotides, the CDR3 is TGTGCCAGCAGTTGGATGAACACTGAAGCTTTCTTT. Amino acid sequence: CASSWMNTEAFF.

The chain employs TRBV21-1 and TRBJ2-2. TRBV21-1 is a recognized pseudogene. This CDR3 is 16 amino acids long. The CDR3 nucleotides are TGTGCCAGCAGCACCCAAGGTGCCATCGGGCCCGGGGAGCTGTTTTTT. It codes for CASSTQGAIGPGELFF.

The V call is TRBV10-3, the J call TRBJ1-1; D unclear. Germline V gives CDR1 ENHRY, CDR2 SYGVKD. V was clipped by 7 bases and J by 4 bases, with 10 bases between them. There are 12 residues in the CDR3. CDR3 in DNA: TGTGCCATCACCGAGACGGGCACTGAAGCTTTCTTT. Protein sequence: CAITETGTEAFF.

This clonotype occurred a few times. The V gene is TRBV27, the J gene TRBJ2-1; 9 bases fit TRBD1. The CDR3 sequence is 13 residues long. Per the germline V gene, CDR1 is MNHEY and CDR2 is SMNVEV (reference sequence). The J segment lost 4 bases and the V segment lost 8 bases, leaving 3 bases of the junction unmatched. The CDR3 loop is CASGTGSYNEQFF. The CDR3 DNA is TGTGCCAGCGGGACAGGGAGTTACAATGAGCAGTTCTTC.

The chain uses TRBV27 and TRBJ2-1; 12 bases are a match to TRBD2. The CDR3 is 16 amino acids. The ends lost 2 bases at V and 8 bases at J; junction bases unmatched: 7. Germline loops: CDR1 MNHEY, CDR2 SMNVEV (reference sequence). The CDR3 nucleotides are TGTGCCAGCAGTTTAATCCTAGCGGGGGGGGTCTATGAGCAGTTCTTC. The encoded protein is CASSLILAGGVYEQFF.

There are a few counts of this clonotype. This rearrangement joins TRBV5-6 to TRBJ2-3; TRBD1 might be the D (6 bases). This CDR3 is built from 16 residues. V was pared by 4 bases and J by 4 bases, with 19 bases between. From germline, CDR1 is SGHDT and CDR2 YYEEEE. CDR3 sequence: CASSPGWTARADTQYF. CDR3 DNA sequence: TGTGCCAGCAGCCCAGGGTGGACAGCCAGGGCAGATACGCAGTATTTT.

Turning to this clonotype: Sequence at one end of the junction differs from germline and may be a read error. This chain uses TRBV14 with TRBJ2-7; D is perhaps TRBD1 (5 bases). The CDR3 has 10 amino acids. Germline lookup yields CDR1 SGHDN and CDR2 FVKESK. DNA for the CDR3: TGTGCCAGGAATAGCTCAGGGAAGCACTTC. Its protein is CARNSSGKHF.

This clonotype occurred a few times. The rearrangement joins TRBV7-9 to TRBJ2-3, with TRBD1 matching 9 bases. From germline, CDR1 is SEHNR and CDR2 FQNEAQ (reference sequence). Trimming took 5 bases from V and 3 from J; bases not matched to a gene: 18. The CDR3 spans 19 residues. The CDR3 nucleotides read TGTGCCAGCAGCGGCGGGGGACAGGGCGGGATTTCGTGGACAGATACGCAGTATTTT. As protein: CASSGGGQGGISWTDTQYF.

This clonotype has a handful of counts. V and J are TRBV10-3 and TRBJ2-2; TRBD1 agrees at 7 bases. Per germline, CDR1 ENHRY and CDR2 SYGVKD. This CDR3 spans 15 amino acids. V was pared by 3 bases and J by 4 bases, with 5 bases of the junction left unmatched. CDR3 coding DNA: TGTGCCATCAGTGATGAAGACAGGGTCACCGGGGAGCTGTTTTTT. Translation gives CAISDEDRVTGELFF.

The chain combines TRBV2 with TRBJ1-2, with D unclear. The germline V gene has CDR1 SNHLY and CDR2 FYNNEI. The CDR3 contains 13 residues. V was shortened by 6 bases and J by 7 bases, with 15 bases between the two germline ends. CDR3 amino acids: CASSPKVASGYTF. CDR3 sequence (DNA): TGTGCCAGCAGCCCAAAGGTGGCCAGTGGCTACACCTTC.

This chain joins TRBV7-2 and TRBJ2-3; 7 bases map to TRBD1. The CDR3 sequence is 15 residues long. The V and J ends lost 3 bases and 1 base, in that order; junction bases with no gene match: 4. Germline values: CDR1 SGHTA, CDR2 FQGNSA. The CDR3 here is CASSLTGMGTDTQYF. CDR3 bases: TGTGCCAGCAGCTTGACAGGGATGGGCACAGATACGCAGTATTTT.

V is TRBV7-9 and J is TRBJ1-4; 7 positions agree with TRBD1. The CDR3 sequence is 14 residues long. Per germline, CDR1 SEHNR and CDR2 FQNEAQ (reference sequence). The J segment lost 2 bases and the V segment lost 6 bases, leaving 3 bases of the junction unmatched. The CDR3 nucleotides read TGTGCCAGCAGTCCACAGGGGACTAATGAAAAACTGTTTTTT. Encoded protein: CASSPQGTNEKLFF.

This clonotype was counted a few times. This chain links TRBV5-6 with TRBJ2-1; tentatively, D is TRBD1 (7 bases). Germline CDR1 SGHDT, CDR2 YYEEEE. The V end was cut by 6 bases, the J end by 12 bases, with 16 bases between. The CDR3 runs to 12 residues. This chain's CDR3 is CASTWGAGGQFF. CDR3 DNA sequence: TGTGCCAGCACCTGGGGGGCAGGGGGGCAGTTCTTC.

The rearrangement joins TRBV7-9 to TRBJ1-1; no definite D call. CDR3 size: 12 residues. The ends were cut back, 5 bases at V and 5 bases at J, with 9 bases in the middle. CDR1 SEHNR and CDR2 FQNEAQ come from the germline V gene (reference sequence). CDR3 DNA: TGTGCCAGCAGCACGCGAGGGACTGAAGCTTTCTTT. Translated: CASSTRGTEAFF. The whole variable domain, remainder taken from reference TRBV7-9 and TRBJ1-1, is DTGVSQNPRHKITKRGQNVTFRCDPISEHNRLYWYRQTLGQGPEFLTYFQNEAQLEKSRLLSDRFSAERPKGSFSTLEIQRTEQGDSAMYLCASSTRGTEAFFGQGTRLTVV.

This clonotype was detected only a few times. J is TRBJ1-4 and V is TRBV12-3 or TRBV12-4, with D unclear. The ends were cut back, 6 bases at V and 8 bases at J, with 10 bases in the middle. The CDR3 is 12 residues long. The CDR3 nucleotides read TGTGCCAGCAGCCTCTCCGGAGAAAAACTGTTTTTT. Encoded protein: CASSLSGEKLFF.

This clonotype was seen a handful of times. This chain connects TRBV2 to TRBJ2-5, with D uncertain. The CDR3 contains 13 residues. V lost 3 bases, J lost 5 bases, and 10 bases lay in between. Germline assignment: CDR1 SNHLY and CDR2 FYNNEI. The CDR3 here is CASSDITQETQYF. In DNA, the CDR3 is TGTGCCAGCAGTGATATTACTCAGGAGACCCAGTACTTC.

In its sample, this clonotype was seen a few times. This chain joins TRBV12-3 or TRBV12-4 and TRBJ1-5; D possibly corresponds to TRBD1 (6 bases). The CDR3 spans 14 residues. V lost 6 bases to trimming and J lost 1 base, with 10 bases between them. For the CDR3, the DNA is TGTGCCAGCAGGGTTGGACAGAGCAATCAGCCCCAGCATTTT. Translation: CASRVGQSNQPQHF.

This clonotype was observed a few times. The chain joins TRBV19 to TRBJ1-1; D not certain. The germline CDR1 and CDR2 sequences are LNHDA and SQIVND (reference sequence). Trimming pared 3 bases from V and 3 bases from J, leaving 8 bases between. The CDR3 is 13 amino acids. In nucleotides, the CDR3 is TGTGCCAGTAGTATGTCCAGATACACTGAAGCTTTCTTT. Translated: CASSMSRYTEAFF.

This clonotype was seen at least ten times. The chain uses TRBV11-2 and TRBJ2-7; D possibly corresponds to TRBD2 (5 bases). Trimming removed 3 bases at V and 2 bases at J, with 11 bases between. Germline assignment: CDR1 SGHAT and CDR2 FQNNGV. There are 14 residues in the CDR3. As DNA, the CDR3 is TGTGCCAGCAGCTTTTCTTCCGGGGCCTACGAGCAGTACTTC. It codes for CASSFSSGAYEQYF.

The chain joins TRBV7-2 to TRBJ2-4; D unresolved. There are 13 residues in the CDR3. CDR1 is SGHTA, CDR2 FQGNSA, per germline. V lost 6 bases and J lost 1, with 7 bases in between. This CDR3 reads CASRPGAKNIQYF. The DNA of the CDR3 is TGTGCCAGCAGACCCGGGGCCAAAAACATTCAGTACTTC.

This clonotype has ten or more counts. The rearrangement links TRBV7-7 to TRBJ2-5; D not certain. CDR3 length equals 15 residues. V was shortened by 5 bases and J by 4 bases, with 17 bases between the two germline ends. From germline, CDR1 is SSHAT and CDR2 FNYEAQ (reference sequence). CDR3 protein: CASSRYFEGRETQYF. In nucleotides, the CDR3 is TGTGCCAGCAGCCGATATTTTGAAGGGCGAGAGACCCAGTACTTC.

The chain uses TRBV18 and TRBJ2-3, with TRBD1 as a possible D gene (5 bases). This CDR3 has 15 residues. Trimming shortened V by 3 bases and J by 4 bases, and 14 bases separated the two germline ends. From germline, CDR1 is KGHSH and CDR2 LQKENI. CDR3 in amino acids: CASSPLQGRADTQYF. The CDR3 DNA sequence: TGTGCCAGCTCACCGCTCCAGGGTCGGGCAGATACGCAGTATTTT.

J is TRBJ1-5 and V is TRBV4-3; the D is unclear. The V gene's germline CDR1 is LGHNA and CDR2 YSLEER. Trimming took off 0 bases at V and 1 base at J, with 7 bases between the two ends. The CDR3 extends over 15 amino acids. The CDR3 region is CASSQDFTSNQPQHF. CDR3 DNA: TGCGCCAGCAGCCAAGATTTCACGAGCAATCAGCCCCAGCATTTT.

As DNA, the CDR3 is TGTGCCAGCAGCTCAGATCTTCCCATGAACACTGAAGCTTTCTTT. This codes for CASSSDLPMNTEAFF. This chain connects TRBV7-9 to TRBJ1-1; no firm D call. CDR3 size: 15 residues. With 4 bases removed from V and 0 bases from J, the gap between germline ends came to 12 bases. CDR1 is SEHNR and CDR2 is FQNEAQ in the germline V gene (reference sequence).

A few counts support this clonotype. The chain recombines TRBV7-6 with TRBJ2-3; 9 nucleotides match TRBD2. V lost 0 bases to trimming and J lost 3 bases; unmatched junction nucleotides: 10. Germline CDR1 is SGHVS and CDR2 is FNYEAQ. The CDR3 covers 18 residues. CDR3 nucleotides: TGTGCCAGCAGCTTAGCTGATGGCGGGGGGGAGGCGACAGATACGCAGTATTTT. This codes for CASSLADGGGEATDTQYF.

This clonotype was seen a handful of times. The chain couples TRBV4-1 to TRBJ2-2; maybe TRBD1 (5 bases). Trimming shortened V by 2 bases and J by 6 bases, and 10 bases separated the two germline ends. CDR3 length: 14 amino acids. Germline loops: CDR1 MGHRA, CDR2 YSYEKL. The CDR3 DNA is TGCGCCAGCAGCCAAAGTGGGGCGGCCGGGGAGCTGTTTTTT. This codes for CASSQSGAAGELFF.